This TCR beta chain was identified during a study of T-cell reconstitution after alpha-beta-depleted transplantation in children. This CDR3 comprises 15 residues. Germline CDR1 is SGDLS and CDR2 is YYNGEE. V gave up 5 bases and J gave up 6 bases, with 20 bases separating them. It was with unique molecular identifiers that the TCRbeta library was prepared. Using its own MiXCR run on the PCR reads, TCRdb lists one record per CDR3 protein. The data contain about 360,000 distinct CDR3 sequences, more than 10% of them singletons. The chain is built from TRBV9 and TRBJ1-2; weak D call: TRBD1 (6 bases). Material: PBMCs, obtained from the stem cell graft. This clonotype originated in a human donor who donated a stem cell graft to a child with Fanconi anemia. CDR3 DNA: TGTGCCAGCAGGACAAATCAGGGGCTATATGATGGCTACACCTTC. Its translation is CASRTNQGLYDGYTF.